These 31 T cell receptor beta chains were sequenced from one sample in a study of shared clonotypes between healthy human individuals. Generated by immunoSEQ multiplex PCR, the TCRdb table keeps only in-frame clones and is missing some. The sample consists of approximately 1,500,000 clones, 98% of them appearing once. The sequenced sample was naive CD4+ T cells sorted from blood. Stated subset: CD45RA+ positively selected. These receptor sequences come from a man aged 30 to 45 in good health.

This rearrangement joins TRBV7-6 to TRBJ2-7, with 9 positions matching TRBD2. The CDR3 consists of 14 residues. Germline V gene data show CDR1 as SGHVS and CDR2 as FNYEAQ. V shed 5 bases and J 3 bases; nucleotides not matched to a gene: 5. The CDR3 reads CASSLLSGSYEQYF. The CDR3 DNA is TGTGCCAGCAGCCTTCTTAGCGGGAGCTACGAGCAGTACTTC.

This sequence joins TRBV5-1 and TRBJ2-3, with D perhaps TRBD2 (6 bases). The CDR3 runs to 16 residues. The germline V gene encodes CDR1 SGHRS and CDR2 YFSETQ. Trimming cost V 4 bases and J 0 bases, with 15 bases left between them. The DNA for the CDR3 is TGCGCCAGCAGCATGGGACTCCTCGCTAGCACAGATACGCAGTATTTT. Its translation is CASSMGLLASTDTQYF.

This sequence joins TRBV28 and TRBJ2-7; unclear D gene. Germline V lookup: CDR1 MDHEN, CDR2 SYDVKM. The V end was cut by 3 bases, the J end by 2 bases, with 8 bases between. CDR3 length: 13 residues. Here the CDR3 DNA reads TGTGCCAGCAGTTTCTACAGCGCCTACGAGCAGTACTTC. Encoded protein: CASSFYSAYEQYF.

CDR3 nucleotide sequence: TGTGCCAGCAGTGTTGCACAGACCTATGGCTACACCTTC. This gives the protein CASSVAQTYGYTF. The rearrangement joins TRBV25-1 to TRBJ1-2; D unresolved. V lost 4 bases to trimming and J lost 4 bases, with 10 bases between them. Germline V lookup: CDR1 MGHDK, CDR2 SYGVNS. This CDR3 contains 13 residues.

CDR3 nucleotide sequence: TGCAGCGCAAAGAGGACAGGGGCCTACGAGCAGTACTTC. Translated, it gives CSAKRTGAYEQYF. The chain couples TRBV29-1 to TRBJ2-7; 9 bases agree with TRBD1. J gave up 2 bases and V 7 bases, and 6 bases lay outside the gene matches. Germline values: CDR1 SQVTM, CDR2 ANQGSEA. This CDR3 has 13 amino acids.

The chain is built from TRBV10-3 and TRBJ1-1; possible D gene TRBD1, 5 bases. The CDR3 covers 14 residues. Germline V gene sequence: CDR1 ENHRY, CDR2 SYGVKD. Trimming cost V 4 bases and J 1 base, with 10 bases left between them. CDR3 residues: CAISVGGWNTEAFF. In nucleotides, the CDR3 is TGTGCCATCAGTGTCGGGGGTTGGAACACTGAAGCTTTCTTT.

CDR3 residues: CASNNYEQYF. Written as DNA, the CDR3 is TGTGCCAGCAACAATTACGAGCAGTACTTC. V is TRBV6-1 and J is TRBJ2-7; no definite D call. This CDR3 comprises 10 residues. The germline V gene encodes CDR1 MNHNS and CDR2 SASEGT. Trimming took 7 bases from V and 4 from J, leaving 5 bases between them.

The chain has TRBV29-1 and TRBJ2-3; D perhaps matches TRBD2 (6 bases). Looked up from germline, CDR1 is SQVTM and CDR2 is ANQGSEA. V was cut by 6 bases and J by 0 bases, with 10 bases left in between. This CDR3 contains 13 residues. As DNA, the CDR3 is TGCAGCGTCGTCAGCGGGAGCACAGATACGCAGTATTTT. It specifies CSVVSGSTDTQYF.

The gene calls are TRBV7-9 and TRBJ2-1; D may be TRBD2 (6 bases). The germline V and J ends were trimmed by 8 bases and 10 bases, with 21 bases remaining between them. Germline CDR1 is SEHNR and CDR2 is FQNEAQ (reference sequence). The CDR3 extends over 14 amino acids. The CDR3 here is CASETRLGSGEQFF. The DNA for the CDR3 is TGTGCCAGCGAAACACGGCTAGGGAGCGGGGAGCAGTTCTTC.

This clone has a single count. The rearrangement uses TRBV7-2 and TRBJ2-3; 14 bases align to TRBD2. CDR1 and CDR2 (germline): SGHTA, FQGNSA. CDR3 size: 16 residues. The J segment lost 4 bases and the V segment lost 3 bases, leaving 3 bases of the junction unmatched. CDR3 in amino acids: CASSFRLAGGPDTQYF. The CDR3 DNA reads TGTGCCAGCAGCTTCCGACTAGCGGGAGGGCCAGATACGCAGTATTTT. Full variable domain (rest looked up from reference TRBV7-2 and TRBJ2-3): GAGVSQSPSNKVTEKGKDVELRCDPISGHTALYWYRQSLGQGLEFLIYFQGNSAPDKSGLPSDRFSAERTGGSVSTLTIQRTQQEDSAVYLCASSFRLAGGPDTQYFGPGTRLTVL.

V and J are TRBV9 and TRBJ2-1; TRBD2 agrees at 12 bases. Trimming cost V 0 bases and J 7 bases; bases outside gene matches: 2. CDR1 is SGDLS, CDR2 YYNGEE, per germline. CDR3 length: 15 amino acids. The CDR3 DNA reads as TGTGCCAGCAGCGTAGTAACTAGCGGGAGGAATGAGCAGTTCTTC. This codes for CASSVVTSGRNEQFF.

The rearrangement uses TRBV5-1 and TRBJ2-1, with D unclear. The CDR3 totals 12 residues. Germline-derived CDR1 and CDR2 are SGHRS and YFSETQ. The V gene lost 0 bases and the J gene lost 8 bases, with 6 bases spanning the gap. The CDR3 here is CASSLANYEQFF. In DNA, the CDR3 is TGCGCCAGCAGCTTGGCCAACTATGAGCAGTTCTTC. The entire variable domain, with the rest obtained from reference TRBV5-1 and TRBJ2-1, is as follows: KAGVTQTPRYLIKTRGQQVTLSCSPISGHRSVSWYQQTPGQGLQFLFEYFSETQRNKGNFPGRFSGRQFSNSRSEMNVSTLELGDSALYLCASSLANYEQFFGPGTRLTVL.

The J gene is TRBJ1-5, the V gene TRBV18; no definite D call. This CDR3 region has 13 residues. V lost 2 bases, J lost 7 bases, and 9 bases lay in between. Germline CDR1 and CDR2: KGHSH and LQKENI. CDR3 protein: CASSPRPAQPQHF. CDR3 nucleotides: TGTGCCAGCTCACCAAGGCCGGCGCAGCCCCAGCATTTT.

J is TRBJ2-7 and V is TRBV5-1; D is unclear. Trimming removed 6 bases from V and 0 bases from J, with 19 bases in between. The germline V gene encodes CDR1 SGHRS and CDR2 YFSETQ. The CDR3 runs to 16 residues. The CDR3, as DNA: TGCGCCAGCACCTCAAACGGCGACCCGAGCTCCTACGAGCAGTACTTC. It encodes CASTSNGDPSSYEQYF. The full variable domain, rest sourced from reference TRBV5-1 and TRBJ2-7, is KAGVTQTPRYLIKTRGQQVTLSCSPISGHRSVSWYQQTPGQGLQFLFEYFSETQRNKGNFPGRFSGRQFSNSRSEMNVSTLELGDSALYLCASTSNGDPSSYEQYFGPGTRLTVT.

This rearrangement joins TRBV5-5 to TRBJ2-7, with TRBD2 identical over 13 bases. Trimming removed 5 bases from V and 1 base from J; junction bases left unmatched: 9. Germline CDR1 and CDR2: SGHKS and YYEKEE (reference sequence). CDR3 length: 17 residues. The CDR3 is CASRPGLAGIGSYEQYF. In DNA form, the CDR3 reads TGTGCCAGCAGGCCGGGACTAGCGGGAATCGGGTCCTACGAGCAGTACTTC.

The CDR3 spells CAWSWGGGGDTQYF. Here the CDR3 DNA reads TGTGCCTGGTCTTGGGGGGGCGGAGGAGATACGCAGTATTTT. The chain links TRBV30 to TRBJ2-3; TRBD2 might be the D (7 bases). The CDR3 consists of 14 residues. Germline V CDR1 and CDR2: GTSNPN, SVGIG (reference sequence). V lost 5 bases and J lost 5, with 17 bases in between. Drawing the rest from reference TRBV30 and TRBJ2-3, the complete variable domain is SQTIHQWPATLVQPVGSPLSLECTVEGTSNPNLYWYRQAAGRGLQLLFYSVGIGQISSEVPQNLSASRPQDRQFILSSKKLLLSDSGFYLCAWSWGGGGDTQYFGPGTRLTVL.

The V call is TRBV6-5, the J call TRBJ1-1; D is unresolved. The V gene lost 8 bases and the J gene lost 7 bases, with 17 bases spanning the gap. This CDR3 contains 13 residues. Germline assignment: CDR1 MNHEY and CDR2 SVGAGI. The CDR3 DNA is TGTGCCAGCGGCCTTTCCGGGCTAAATGAAGCTTTCTTT. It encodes CASGLSGLNEAFF.

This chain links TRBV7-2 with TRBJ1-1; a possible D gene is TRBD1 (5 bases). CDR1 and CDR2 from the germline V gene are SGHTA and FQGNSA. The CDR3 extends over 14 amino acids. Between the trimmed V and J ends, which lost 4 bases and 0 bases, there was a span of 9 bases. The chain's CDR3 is CASSYTGLNTEAFF. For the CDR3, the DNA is TGTGCCAGCAGCTACACAGGACTGAACACTGAAGCTTTCTTT.

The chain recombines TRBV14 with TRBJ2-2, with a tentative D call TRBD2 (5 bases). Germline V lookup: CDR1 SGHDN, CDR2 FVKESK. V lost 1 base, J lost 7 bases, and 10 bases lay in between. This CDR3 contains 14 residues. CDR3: CASSQASFSGELFF. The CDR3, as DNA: TGTGCCAGCAGCCAAGCTAGCTTCAGCGGGGAGCTGTTTTTT.

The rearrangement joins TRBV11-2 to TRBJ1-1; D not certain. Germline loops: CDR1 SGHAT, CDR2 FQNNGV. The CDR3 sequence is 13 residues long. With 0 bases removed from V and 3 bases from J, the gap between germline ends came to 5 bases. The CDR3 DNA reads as TGTGCCAGCAGCTTAGATAGGGACACTGAAGCTTTCTTT. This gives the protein CASSLDRDTEAFF.

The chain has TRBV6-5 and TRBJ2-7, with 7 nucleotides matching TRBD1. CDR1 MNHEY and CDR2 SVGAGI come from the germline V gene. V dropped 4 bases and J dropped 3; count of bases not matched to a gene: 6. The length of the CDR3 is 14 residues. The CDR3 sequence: CASSSRQGSYEQYF. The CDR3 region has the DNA TGTGCCAGCAGTTCTAGACAGGGAAGCTACGAGCAGTACTTC.

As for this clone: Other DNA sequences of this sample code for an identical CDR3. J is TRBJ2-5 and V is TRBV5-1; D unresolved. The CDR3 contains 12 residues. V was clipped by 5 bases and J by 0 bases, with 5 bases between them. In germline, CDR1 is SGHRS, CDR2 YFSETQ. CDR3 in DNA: TGCGCCAGCAGTTTCTACCAAGAGACCCAGTACTTC. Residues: CASSFYQETQYF.

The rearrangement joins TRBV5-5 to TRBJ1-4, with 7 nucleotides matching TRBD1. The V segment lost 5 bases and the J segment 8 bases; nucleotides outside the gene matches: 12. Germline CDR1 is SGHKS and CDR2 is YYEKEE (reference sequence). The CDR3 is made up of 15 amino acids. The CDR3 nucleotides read TGTGCCAGCAGACATGGGACAGTAACCATAGAAAAACTGTTTTTT. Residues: CASRHGTVTIEKLFF.

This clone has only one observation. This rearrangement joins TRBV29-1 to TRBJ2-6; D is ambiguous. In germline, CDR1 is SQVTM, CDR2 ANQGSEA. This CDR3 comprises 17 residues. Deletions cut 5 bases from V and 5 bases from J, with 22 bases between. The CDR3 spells CSVSVALIQSRANVLTF. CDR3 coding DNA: TGCAGCGTTAGCGTGGCACTAATACAAAGTCGGGCCAACGTCCTGACTTTC.

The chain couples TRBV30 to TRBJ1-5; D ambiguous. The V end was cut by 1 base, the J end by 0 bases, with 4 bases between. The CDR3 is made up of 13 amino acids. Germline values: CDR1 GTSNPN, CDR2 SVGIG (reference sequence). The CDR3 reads CAWSDSSNQPQHF. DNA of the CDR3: TGTGCCTGGAGTGATTCTAGCAATCAGCCCCAGCATTTT. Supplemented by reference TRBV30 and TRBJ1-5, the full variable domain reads SQTIHQWPATLVQPVGSPLSLECTVEGTSNPNLYWYRQAAGRGLQLLFYSVGIGQISSEVPQNLSASRPQDRQFILSSKKLLLSDSGFYLCAWSDSSNQPQHFGDGTRLSIL.

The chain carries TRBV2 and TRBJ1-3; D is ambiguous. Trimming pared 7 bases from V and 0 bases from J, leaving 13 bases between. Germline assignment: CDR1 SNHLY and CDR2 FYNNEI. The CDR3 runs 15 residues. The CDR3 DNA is TGTGCCAGCAAGCGGGAGCCTGTCTCTGGAAACACCATATATTTT. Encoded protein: CASKREPVSGNTIYF.

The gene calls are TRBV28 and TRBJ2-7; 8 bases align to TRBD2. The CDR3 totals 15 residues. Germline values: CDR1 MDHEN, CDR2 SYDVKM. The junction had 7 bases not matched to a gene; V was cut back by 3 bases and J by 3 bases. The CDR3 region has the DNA TGTGCCAGCAGTTTCCTGACTAGCGCCAACTACGAGCAGTACTTC. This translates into CASSFLTSANYEQYF.

The CDR3 DNA is TGTGCCAGCAGTTATCCCGGAAGGGTGGAGCAGTACTTC. Its protein is CASSYPGRVEQYF. The chain links TRBV6-5 to TRBJ2-7, with D unclear. The CDR3 is made up of 13 amino acids. Germline V gene sequence: CDR1 MNHEY, CDR2 SVGAGI. Trimming removed 3 bases at V and 7 bases at J, with 13 bases between.

For the CDR3, the DNA is TGTGCCAGCAGTTTAGGCCCCCCGGCTACTGAAGCTTTCTTT. Its translation is CASSLGPPATEAFF. The chain joins TRBV28 to TRBJ1-1, with unresolved D. V shed 2 bases and J shed 5 bases, with 12 bases lying between them. The CDR3 contains 14 residues. From germline, CDR1 is MDHEN and CDR2 SYDVKM.

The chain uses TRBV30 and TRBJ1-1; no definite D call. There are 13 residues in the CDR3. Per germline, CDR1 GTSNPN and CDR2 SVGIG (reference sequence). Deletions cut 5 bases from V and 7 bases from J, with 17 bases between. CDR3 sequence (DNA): TGTGCCTGGCGAGGGCAAGGATCTTATGAAGCTTTCTTT. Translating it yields CAWRGQGSYEAFF.

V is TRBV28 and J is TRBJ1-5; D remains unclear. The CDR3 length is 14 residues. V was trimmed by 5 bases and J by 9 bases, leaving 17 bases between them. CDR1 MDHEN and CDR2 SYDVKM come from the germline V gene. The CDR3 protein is CASSVTANLWPQHF. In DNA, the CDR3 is TGTGCCAGCAGTGTTACAGCCAATTTGTGGCCCCAGCATTTT.